This is a list of T cell receptor beta chains from one sample in a study of shared clonotypes between healthy human individuals. Clones were sequenced by immunoSEQ multiplex PCR, and TCRdb holds only the in-frame ones, with some missing. Here the sample spans 950,000 to 1,100,000 clones, around 75% being singletons. The sample taken for sequencing was memory CD4+ T cells sorted from blood. The receptors were sampled from a man younger than 35 in good health. Both conserved end residues are part of each CDR3. A D gene is named only where the DNA matches it firmly. A clone size is listed for some rows: how often the clone was seen (once, few, many), or a class if it is expanded.

j_gene | abundance | v_gene | d_gene | CDR3nt | CDR3aa
TRBJ1-2 | few | TRBV28 | NA | TGTGCCAGCAGTTTTATCTTAACTAACTATGGCTACACCTTC | CASSFILTNYGYTF
TRBJ2-5 | NA | TRBV7-6 | TRBD2 | TGTGCCAGCAGCCCAGGAGGCGGGGGGTCGTACCAAGAGACCCAGTACTTC | CASSPGGGGSYQETQYF
TRBJ1-1 | NA | TRBV2 | NA | TGTGCCAGCAGTGAAAGGGGGGGAACTGAAGCTTTCTTT | CASSERGGTEAFF
TRBJ2-4 | NA | TRBV4-1 | NA | TGCGCCAGCAGCCAAGATGGCAGGGACGAGGTACTAGCCAAAAACATTCAGTACTTC | CASSQDGRDEVLAKNIQYF
TRBJ1-1 | NA | TRBV6-1 | TRBD1 | TGTGCCAGCAGTGATATCGGGACAGGGATACATAAAGCTTTCTTT | CASSDIGTGIHKAFF
TRBJ2-7 | NA | TRBV5-1 | TRBD1 | TGCGCCAGCAGCATCCAGGGGGTTAGCTCCTACGAGCAGTACTTC | CASSIQGVSSYEQYF
TRBJ2-2 | NA | TRBV5-4 | TRBD2 | TGTGCCAGCAGCTCCGGGGGGGTGAACACCGGGGAGCTGTTTTTT | CASSSGGVNTGELFF
TRBJ2-5 | NA | TRBV4-3 | TRBD2 | TGCGCCAGCAGCCTTCGACTAGCGGGAGGGGAGACCCAGTACTTC | CASSLRLAGGETQYF
TRBJ1-4 | NA | TRBV5-4 | TRBD1 | TGTGCCAGCAGCTCTCAGGGGGGAAAAGGTGAAAAACTGTTTTTT | CASSSQGGKGEKLFF
TRBJ1-6 | NA | TRBV6-5 | TRBD1 | TGTGCCAGCAGTTACTCCAGGGGGGGGGAGGGGTCACCCCTCCACTTT | CASSYSRGGEGSPLHF
TRBJ2-5 | NA | TRBV6-6 | TRBD2 | TGTGCCAGCAGTTACCGTGGGGGGGGAGAGACCCAGTACTTC | CASSYRGGGETQYF
TRBJ2-1 | NA | TRBV5-6 | NA | TGTGCCAGCGGGAACCAGGCGGGTGAGCAGTTCTTC | CASGNQAGEQFF
TRBJ1-3 | few | TRBV30 | NA | TGTGCCTGGAGTCTGGGCCCTAACTCTGGAAACACCATATATTTT | CAWSLGPNSGNTIYF